These T cell receptor beta chains were read from a single sample in a study of T cells in Graves' hyperthyroidism and ophthalmopathy. TCRdb itself ran the multiplex PCR reads through MiXCR, one entry per CDR3 protein. The repertoire holds under 350,000 distinct CDR3 sequences, with approximately 18% as singletons. The source material was blood. The source is a woman aged 45-60 years with Graves' hyperthyroidism. Both conserved end residues are part of each CDR3. A D gene is named only where the DNA matches it firmly. Size tells how often a clone was seen (once, few, many) or the class of an expanded clone, and some rows leave it out.

d_call: -
cdr3_length: 14
clone_size: -
v_call: TRBV5-1
j_call: TRBJ2-1
cdr3_aa: CASSLEQGPPNRFF
cdr3_nt: TGCGCCAGCAGCTTGGAACAGGGCCCCCCGAATCGGTTCTTC

d_call: -
cdr3_length: 15
clone_size: few
v_call: TRBV6-1
j_call: TRBJ2-3
cdr3_aa: CASSEMNGGADTQYF
cdr3_nt: TGTGCCAGCAGTGAAATGAACGGAGGGGCAGATACGCAGTATTTT

d_call: TRBD2
cdr3_length: 13
clone_size: many
v_call: TRBV27
j_call: TRBJ2-3
cdr3_aa: CASSWTSGDTQYF
cdr3_nt: TGTGCCAGCAGTTGGACTAGCGGAGATACGCAGTATTTT

d_call: -
cdr3_length: 15
clone_size: -
v_call: TRBV2
j_call: TRBJ1-5
cdr3_aa: CASSEMALSKQPQHF
cdr3_nt: TGTGCCAGCAGTGAGATGGCTCTGAGCAAGCAGCCCCAGCATTTT

d_call: TRBD1
cdr3_length: 14
clone_size: -
v_call: TRBV29-1
j_call: TRBJ1-1
cdr3_aa: CSVDPGQGDRRAFF
cdr3_nt: TGCAGCGTTGACCCAGGACAGGGGGATCGTCGAGCTTTCTTT

d_call: -
cdr3_length: 15
clone_size: few
v_call: TRBV27
j_call: TRBJ2-7
cdr3_aa: CAGRNGLTLIYEQYF
cdr3_nt: TGTGCCGGCAGGAATGGGTTAACTCTAATCTACGAGCAGTACTTC

d_call: -
cdr3_length: 14
clone_size: many
v_call: TRBV9
j_call: TRBJ1-1
cdr3_aa: CASTTGGANTEAFF
cdr3_nt: TGTGCCAGCACCACCGGGGGGGCGAACACTGAAGCTTTCTTT

d_call: TRBD2
cdr3_length: 14
clone_size: once
v_call: TRBV5-1
j_call: TRBJ2-3
cdr3_aa: CASHIAGVEDTQYF
cdr3_nt: TGCGCCAGCCACATAGCGGGAGTAGAAGATACGCAGTATTTT

d_call: TRBD1
cdr3_length: 17
clone_size: many
v_call: TRBV5-1
j_call: TRBJ1-2
cdr3_aa: CASSLTYPGQGTDGYTF
cdr3_nt: TGCGCCAGCAGCTTAACATACCCGGGACAGGGTACGGATGGCTACACCTTC

d_call: TRBD1
cdr3_length: 17
clone_size: -
v_call: TRBV5-1
j_call: TRBJ2-1
cdr3_aa: CASSFMEQGARSSEQFF
cdr3_nt: TGCGCCAGCAGCTTTATGGAACAGGGGGCGCGATCAAGTGAGCAGTTCTTC

d_call: -
cdr3_length: 13
clone_size: -
v_call: TRBV19
j_call: TRBJ2-7
cdr3_aa: CASRSSSAYEQYF
cdr3_nt: TGTGCCAGTAGGTCCTCTAGCGCGTACGAGCAGTACTTC

d_call: -
cdr3_length: 13
clone_size: -
v_call: TRBV6-1
j_call: TRBJ2-3
cdr3_aa: CASTAPQRNTQYF
cdr3_nt: TGTGCCAGCACCGCCCCCCAGCGTAATACGCAGTATTTT

d_call: -
cdr3_length: 15
clone_size: few
v_call: TRBV7-9
j_call: TRBJ2-7
cdr3_aa: CASSLVSEPAYEQYF
cdr3_nt: TGTGCCAGCAGCTTAGTGTCGGAGCCAGCCTACGAGCAGTACTTC

d_call: TRBD2
cdr3_length: 14
clone_size: many
v_call: TRBV12-3/TRBV12-4
j_call: TRBJ2-7
cdr3_aa: CASNLSGSKAEQYF
cdr3_nt: TGTGCCAGCAACCTTAGCGGGAGTAAAGCCGAGCAGTACTTC

d_call: -
cdr3_length: 15
clone_size: once
v_call: TRBV5-4
j_call: TRBJ1-2
cdr3_aa: CASSPPWGRNYGYTF
cdr3_nt: TGTGCCAGCAGCCCACCGTGGGGCCGGAACTATGGCTACACCTTC

d_call: -
cdr3_length: 12
clone_size: few
v_call: TRBV20-1
j_call: TRBJ2-7
cdr3_aa: CSVDGGRNEQYF
cdr3_nt: TGCAGTGTAGACGGGGGCCGCAACGAGCAGTACTTC